This entry concerns a single T cell receptor beta chain. A much larger clone sits a single nucleotide away, making a read error possible. Unsorted whole blood served as the source of blood RNA, and germline DNA was extracted as well. Patients in the cohort were treatment-naive and living with chronic HBV infection. Collected before surgery were roughly 4.4 milliliters of peripheral blood. This sample is drawn from a study of tumor-infiltrating lymphocytes in primary liver carcinoma. Study-level information: Among the tumors, stages were T1-T3 N0M0 and sizes roughly 4.2 to 11 cm.

Making TCR beta cDNA involved roughly 500 ng total RNA and a constant-region primer. Amplification in three nested multiplex PCR rounds with slightly modified ARM-PCR gave rise to TCR beta libraries. The study ran its first two PCR rounds for roughly 11 cycles each, using TRBV1-TRBV30 forward primers and a C-beta reverse primer. TCRdb called the multiplex PCR reads again in MiXCR, with one record for every CDR3 protein. The sample consists of 300,000 to 400,000 distinct CDR3 sequences, more than 55% of them appearing once. CDR1 is SQVTM, CDR2 ANQGSEA, per germline. V lost 7 bases and J lost 5, with 11 bases in between. There are 12 residues in the CDR3.

The receptor was isolated from a man in his forties with primary liver carcinoma and hepatitis B virus infection. This chain links TRBV29-1 with TRBJ2-2; D ambiguous. The source material was peripheral blood. CDR3 sequence reads: CSAEAETGELFF. CDR3 DNA: TGCAGCGCTGAGGCGGAAACCGGGGAGCTGTTTTTT.